Included here is one T cell receptor (beta chain) sequence, with context. Antigen unknown. Here immunoSEQ multiplex PCR was the method, and the copy in TCRdb shows in-frame clones only, minus some. The table has over 30,000 clones, around 90% seen once. Peripheral blood came from all dose cohorts at three timepoints. The source of the sample is a study of OX40 agonist ivuxolimab in advanced cancers. Broader study findings: Among some nonresponders, normalized T-cell clonal expansion was also low.

V was clipped by 2 bases and J by 5 bases, with 16 bases between them. This CDR3 contains 15 residues. Germline CDR1 reads MDHEN; CDR2 reads SYDVKM. Sequences were derived from CD4+ or CD8+ T cells sorted from blood, sampled in a trial of the OX40 agonist ivuxolimab. The chain carries TRBV28 and TRBJ2-7, with D perhaps being TRBD1 or TRBD2 (5 bases each). The sequence was obtained from an adult with an advanced solid tumor such as melanoma, head and neck, liver or kidney cancer. Here the CDR3 DNA reads TGTGCCAGCAGTTTACCCCCGGGGCTGGCGGACGAGCAGTACTTC. Translating gives CASSLPPGLADEQYF. Full variable domain (missing parts from reference TRBV28 and TRBJ2-7): DVKVTQSSRYLVKRTGEKVFLECVQDMDHENMFWYRQDPGLGLRLIYFSYDVKMKEKGDIPEGYSVSREKKERFSLILESASTNQTSMYLCASSLPPGLADEQYFGPGTRLTVT.